What follows describes a single T cell receptor (beta chain). The antigen remains undetermined. These data come from a study of Tregs in tolerant kidney transplant recipients. Study information: Sorting of CD4+CD25+CD127- cells followed approximately three-day belatacept mixed lymphocyte reactions, sometimes with approximately five-day graft donor restimulation. Antibodies separated recipient from donor cells.

The germline CDR1 and CDR2 sequences are SGHRS and YFSETQ. With 3 bases clipped from V and 5 bases from J, the junction kept 2 bases outside the gene matches. The CDR3 is made up of 15 amino acids. This table comes from immunoSEQ multiplex PCR, and its TCRdb copy is limited to in-frame clones, with some not included. The sample holds approximately 19,000 clones, about 71% seen once. The chain is built from TRBV5-1 and TRBJ2-1; TRBD2 matches 13 bases. This sequence was found in a human donor in good health. Source material: Tregs from blood cultured with allogeneic cells. The CDR3 coding sequence is TGCGCCAGCAGCTGGACTAGCGGGAGTAACAATGAGCAGTTCTTC. Protein: CASSWTSGSNNEQFF.